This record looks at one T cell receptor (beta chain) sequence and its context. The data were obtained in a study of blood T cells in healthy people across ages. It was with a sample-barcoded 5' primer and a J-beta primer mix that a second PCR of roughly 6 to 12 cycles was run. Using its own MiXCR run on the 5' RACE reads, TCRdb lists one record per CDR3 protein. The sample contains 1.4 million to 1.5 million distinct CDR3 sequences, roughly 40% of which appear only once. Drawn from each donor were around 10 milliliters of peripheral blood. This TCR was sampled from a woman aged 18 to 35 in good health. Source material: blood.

This CDR3 reads CASSLAARQGAYEQYF. The DNA of the CDR3 is TGCGCCAGCAGCTTGGCCGCGAGGCAGGGTGCCTACGAGCAGTACTTC. The chain uses TRBV5-1 and TRBJ2-7; D is perhaps TRBD1 (5 bases). V gave up 0 bases and J gave up 2 bases, with 15 bases separating them. The CDR3 consists of 16 residues. Germline V gives CDR1 SGHRS, CDR2 YFSETQ.